This TCR beta chain stems from a study of blood T cell repertoires in COVID-19. The CDR3 sequence is 12 residues long. Between the trimmed V and J ends, which lost 7 bases and 6 bases, there was a span of 15 bases. Germline V gene sequence: CDR1 SQVTM, CDR2 ANQGSEA. Sequencing was performed with immunoSEQ multiplex PCR; in TCRdb, only in-frame clones are kept and a portion is missing. The sample consists of around 300,000 clones, approximately 90% of them appearing once. The J gene is TRBJ1-2, the V gene TRBV29-1; D remains unclear. Input material: PBMCs or T cells enriched from blood (not recorded which). The receptor was isolated from a woman under 30 who had recovered from COVID-19. This CDR3 is CSAQNSEDGYTF. For the CDR3, the DNA is TGCAGCGCCCAAAACTCAGAGGATGGCTACACCTTC.